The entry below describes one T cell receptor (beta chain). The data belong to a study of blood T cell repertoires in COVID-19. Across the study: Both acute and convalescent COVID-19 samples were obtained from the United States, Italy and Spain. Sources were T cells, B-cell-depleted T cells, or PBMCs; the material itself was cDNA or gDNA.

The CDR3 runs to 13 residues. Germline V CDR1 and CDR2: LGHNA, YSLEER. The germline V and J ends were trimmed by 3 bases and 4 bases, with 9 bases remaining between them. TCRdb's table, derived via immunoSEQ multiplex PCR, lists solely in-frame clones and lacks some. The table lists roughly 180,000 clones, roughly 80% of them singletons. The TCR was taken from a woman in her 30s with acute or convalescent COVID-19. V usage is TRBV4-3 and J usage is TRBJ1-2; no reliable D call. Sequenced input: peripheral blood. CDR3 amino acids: CASSHQTSYGYTF. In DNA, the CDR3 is TGCGCCAGCAGCCATCAGACTAGCTATGGCTACACCTTC.